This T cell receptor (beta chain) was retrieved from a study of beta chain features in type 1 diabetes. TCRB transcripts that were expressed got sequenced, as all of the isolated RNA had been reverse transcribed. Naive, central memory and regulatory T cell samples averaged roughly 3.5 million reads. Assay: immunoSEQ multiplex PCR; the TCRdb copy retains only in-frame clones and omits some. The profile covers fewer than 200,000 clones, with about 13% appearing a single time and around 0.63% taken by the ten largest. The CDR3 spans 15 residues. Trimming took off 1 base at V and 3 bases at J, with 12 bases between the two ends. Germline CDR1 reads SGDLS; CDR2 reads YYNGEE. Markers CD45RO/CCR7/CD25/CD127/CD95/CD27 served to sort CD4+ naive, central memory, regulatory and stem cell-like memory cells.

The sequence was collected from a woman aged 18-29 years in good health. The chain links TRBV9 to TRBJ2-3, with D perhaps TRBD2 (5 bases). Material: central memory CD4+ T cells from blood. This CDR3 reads CASSVTGKGTDTQYF. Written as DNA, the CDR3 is TGTGCCAGCAGCGTAACCGGGAAGGGAACAGATACGCAGTATTTT.